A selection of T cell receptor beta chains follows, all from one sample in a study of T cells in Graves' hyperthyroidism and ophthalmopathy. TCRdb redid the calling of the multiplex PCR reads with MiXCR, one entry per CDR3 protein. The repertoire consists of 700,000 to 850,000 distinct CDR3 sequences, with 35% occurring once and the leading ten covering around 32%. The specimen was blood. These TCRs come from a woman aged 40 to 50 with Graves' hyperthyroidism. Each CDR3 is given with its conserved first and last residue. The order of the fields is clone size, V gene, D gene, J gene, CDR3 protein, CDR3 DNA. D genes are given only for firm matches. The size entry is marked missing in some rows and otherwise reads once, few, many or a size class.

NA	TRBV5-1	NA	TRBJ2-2	CASSFGQDAGELFF	TGCGCCAGCAGCTTTGGGCAGGACGCCGGGGAGCTGTTTTTT
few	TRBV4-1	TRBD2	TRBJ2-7	CASSQAELAGGPYEQYF	TGCGCCAGCAGCCAAGCGGAACTAGCGGGAGGGCCCTACGAGCAGTACTTC
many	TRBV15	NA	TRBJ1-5	CATSIGTPPFSNQPQHF	TGTGCCACCAGCATAGGGACTCCTCCTTTCTCAAATCAGCCCCAGCATTTT
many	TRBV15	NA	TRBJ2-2	CATSREQGSRYTGELFF	TGTGCCACCAGCAGAGAACAAGGCAGCCGATACACCGGGGAGCTGTTTTTT
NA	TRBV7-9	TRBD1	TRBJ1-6	CASSSTGGVDSPLHF	TGTGCCAGCAGCTCGACAGGGGGTGTCGATTCACCCCTCCACTTT
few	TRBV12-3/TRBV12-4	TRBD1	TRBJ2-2	CASSRGQGIPLGTGELFF	TGTGCCAGCAGCCGAGGACAGGGGATTCCATTAGGGACCGGGGAGCTGTTTTTT
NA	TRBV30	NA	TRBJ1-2	CAWRVSYGYTF	TGTGCCTGGCGGGTTTCTTATGGCTACACCTTC
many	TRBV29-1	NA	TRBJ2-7	CSVGRDYEQYF	TGCAGCGTTGGCAGGGACTACGAGCAGTACTTC
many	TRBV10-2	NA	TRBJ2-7	CASSDRARDHEQYF	TGCGCCAGCAGTGACCGAGCTAGGGACCACGAGCAGTACTTC
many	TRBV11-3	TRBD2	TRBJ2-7	CASSLASGTFYEQYF	TGTGCCAGCAGCTTAGCTAGCGGGACATTCTACGAGCAGTACTTC
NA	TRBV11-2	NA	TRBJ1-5	CASSTQTANQPQHF	TGTGCCAGCAGCACCCAGACAGCAAATCAGCCCCAGCATTTT
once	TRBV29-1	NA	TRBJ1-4	CSVSKRGVTNEKLFF	TGCAGCGTTAGTAAGAGAGGAGTCACTAATGAAAAACTGTTTTTT
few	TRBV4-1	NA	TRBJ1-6	CASSQAPVSANSPLHF	TGCGCCAGCAGCCAAGCGCCCGTTTCGGCAAATTCACCCCTCCACTTT
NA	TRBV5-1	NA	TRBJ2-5	CASSQDRYQWGSSETQYF	TGCGCCAGCAGCCAAGACCGCTATCAGTGGGGGTCGTCAGAGACCCAGTACTTC
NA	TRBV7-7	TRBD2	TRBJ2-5	CASSLGTSRETQCF	TGTGCTAGCAGCTTAGGGACTAGCCGAGAGACCCAGTGCTTC
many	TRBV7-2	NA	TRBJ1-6	CASSRPPGDLANPPLHF	TGTGCCAGCAGCAGGCCGCCAGGGGACCTAGCTAATCCACCCCTCCACTTT
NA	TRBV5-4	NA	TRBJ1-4	CASSYALSSAEKLFF	TGTGCCAGCAGTTACGCACTGTCCTCGGCCGAAAAACTGTTTTTT
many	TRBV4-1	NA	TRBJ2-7	CASSHAVTYEQYF	TGCGCCAGCAGCCACGCGGTCACCTACGAGCAGTACTTC
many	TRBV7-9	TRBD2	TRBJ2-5	CASRLAQETQYF	TGTGCCAGCAGACTAGCGCAAGAGACCCAGTACTTC
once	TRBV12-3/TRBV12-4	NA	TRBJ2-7	CASGGTDQTYEQYF	TGTGCCAGCGGGGGTACAGACCAAACCTACGAGCAGTACTTC
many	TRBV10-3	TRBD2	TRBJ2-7	CAISESTSGSYEQYF	TGTGCCATCAGTGAGTCGACTAGCGGGTCCTACGAGCAGTACTTC
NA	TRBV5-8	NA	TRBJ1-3	CASSLGVGGETIYF	TGTGCCAGCAGCCTCGGGGTTGGGGGAGAGACCATATATTTT